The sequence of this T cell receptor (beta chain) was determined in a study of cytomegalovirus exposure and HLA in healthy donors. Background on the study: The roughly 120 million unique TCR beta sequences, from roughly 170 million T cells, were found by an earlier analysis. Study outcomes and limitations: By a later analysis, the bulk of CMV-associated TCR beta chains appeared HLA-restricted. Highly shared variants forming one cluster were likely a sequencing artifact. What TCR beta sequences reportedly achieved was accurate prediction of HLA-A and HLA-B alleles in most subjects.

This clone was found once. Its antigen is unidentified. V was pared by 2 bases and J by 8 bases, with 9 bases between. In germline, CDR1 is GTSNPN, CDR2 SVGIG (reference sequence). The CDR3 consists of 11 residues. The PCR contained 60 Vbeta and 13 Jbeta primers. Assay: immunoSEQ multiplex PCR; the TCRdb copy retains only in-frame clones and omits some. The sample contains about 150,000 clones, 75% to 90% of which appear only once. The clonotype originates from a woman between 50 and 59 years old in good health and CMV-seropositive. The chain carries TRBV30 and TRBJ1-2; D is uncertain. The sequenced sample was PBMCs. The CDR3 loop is CAWSLVVGYTF. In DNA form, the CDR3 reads TGTGCCTGGAGTCTAGTAGTGGGCTACACCTTC.